These 11 T cell receptor beta chains were sequenced from one sample in a study of monozygotic twins with inflammatory bowel disease. Reanalyzing the 5' RACE reads, TCRdb keeps one entry per CDR3 protein, without DNA. Its table records about 140,000 distinct CDR3 sequences. Sequencing was carried out using blood. These receptor sequences come from a human donor with ulcerative colitis or Crohn's disease, or a healthy co-twin of an affected twin (not recorded which).

CDR3 amino acids: CASSVRVNEQFF. The V and J genes are TRBV9 and TRBJ2-1. The CDR3 has 12 residues. Germline lookup yields CDR1 SGDLS and CDR2 YYNGEE.

The rearrangement links TRBV5-1 to TRBJ1-2; TCRdb designates TRBD1, a call that cannot be tested without DNA. The CDR3 extends over 16 amino acids. Germline loops: CDR1 SGHRS, CDR2 YFSETQ. The CDR3 reads CASSTRKTETNYGYTF.

The V and J genes are TRBV30 and TRBJ1-5; with no DNA, the TCRdb D assignment of TRBD1 cannot be verified. This CDR3 comprises 18 residues. The germline gives CDR1 GTSNPN, CDR2 SVGIG (reference sequence). CDR3: CAWSKGRLGFYSNQPQHF.

The chain employs TRBV24-1 and TRBJ2-1; the TCRdb call, TRBD2, lacks DNA for checking. The CDR3 sequence is 17 residues long. In germline, CDR1 is KGHDR, CDR2 SFDVKD. CDR3 sequence: CATSDLVASGSYNEQFF.

The chain has TRBV7-2 and TRBJ2-1; TCRdb's D call, TRBD2, is unchecked because there is no DNA. The length of the CDR3 is 19 residues. From germline, CDR1 is SGHTA and CDR2 FQGNSA. The CDR3 sequence is CASSLAEGWASGSQNEQFF. Looking up the rest from reference TRBV7-2 and TRBJ2-1 gives the full variable domain: GAGVSQSPSNKVTEKGKDVELRCDPISGHTALYWYRQSLGQGLEFLIYFQGNSAPDKSGLPSDRFSAERTGGSVSTLTIQRTQQEDSAVYLCASSLAEGWASGSQNEQFFGPGTRLTVL.

The CDR3 sequence is CASSLPSGSRFF. The J gene is TRBJ2-1, the V gene TRBV7-9; TCRdb's D call, TRBD2, is unchecked because there is no DNA. Germline CDR1 SEHNR, CDR2 FQNEAQ (reference sequence). This CDR3 has 12 residues.

V and J are TRBV3-1 and TRBJ1-6; as DNA is missing, the TRBD1 call by TCRdb cannot be tested. The CDR3 has 16 residues. Looked up from germline, CDR1 is LGHDT and CDR2 is YNNKEL (reference sequence). The CDR3 region is CASSQVGSRAISPLHF.

This chain joins TRBV11-2 and TRBJ1-3; as DNA is missing, the TRBD1 call by TCRdb cannot be tested. This CDR3 region has 16 residues. Germline assignment: CDR1 SGHAT and CDR2 FQNNGV. The chain's CDR3 is CASSLDITRGGNTIYF.

The genes are TRBV18 and TRBJ1-1; TCRdb's D gene call, TRBD1, goes unchecked for lack of DNA. Per the germline V gene, CDR1 is KGHSH and CDR2 is LQKENI. CDR3 length: 15 amino acids. CDR3: CASSLLGQSNTEAFF.

The CDR3 protein is CSVPGLPTDTQYF. This chain joins TRBV20-1 and TRBJ2-3; TCRdb's D gene call, TRBD2, goes unchecked for lack of DNA. The CDR3 is 13 amino acids. Germline CDR1 is DFQATT and CDR2 is SNEGSKA (reference sequence).

V and J are TRBV5-1 and TRBJ2-1; TCRdb's D call of TRBD1 is untestable without DNA. CDR3 length equals 16 residues. Germline V gene data show CDR1 as SGHRS and CDR2 as YFSETQ. The CDR3 spells CASSLRRTVERGEQFF. The full variable domain, in which reference TRBV5-1 and TRBJ2-1 provide the parts outside the CDR3, is KAGVTQTPRYLIKTRGQQVTLSCSPISGHRSVSWYQQTPGQGLQFLFEYFSETQRNKGNFPGRFSGRQFSNSRSEMNVSTLELGDSALYLCASSLRRTVERGEQFFGPGTRLTVL.